These T cell receptor beta chains were read from a single sample in a study of T cells after yellow fever vaccination. From the 5' RACE reads, TCRdb called clonotypes with MiXCR, one entry per CDR3 protein. The data hold a few hundred thousand distinct CDR3 sequences, with around 6.8% observed a single time. The source material was PBMCs, sampled approximately 47 days after the first yellow fever vaccination. Receptor source: a man between 18 and 35 years old who received the YFV17D yellow fever vaccine. CDR3s include the opening cysteine and the closing phenylalanine or tryptophan. D genes are given only for firm matches. Part of the rows lack a size; the others show once, few, many or a class for expanded clones.

TRBV10-3	many	TRBJ1-3	-	TGTGCCACCATGGGGGACCTCTCTGGAAACACCATATATTTT	CATMGDLSGNTIYF
TRBV12-3/TRBV12-4	-	TRBJ1-2	-	TGTGCCAGCAGTTCAGCTATAAACTATGGCTACACCTTC	CASSSAINYGYTF
TRBV6-1	few	TRBJ2-5	-	TGTGCCAGCAAGGGCAGGACGTACCAAGAGACCCAGTACTTC	CASKGRTYQETQYF
TRBV7-2	many	TRBJ2-5	-	TGTGCCAGCAGCGCGCAAGAGACCCAGTACTTC	CASSAQETQYF
TRBV4-2	-	TRBJ1-3	-	TGTGCCAGCAGCCAAGATAACGACGGGGCTGCAGGAAACACCATATATTTT	CASSQDNDGAAGNTIYF
TRBV7-3	few	TRBJ2-6	-	TGTGCCAGCAGCTTATACATGTCTGGGGCCAACGTCCTGACTTTC	CASSLYMSGANVLTF
TRBV4-2	-	TRBJ2-4	TRBD2	TGTGCCAGCAGCCAAGATCTAGCGGGGGTAGCCAAAAACATTCAGTACTTC	CASSQDLAGVAKNIQYF
TRBV7-2	few	TRBJ1-1	-	TGTGCCAGCAGCTCTAGGGCCCCGGGGGCGGGTGAAGCTTTCTTT	CASSSRAPGAGEAFF
TRBV28	few	TRBJ2-3	-	TGTGCCAGCAGTTCCCCTGGGTTTCTCGGCACAGATACGCAGTATTTT	CASSSPGFLGTDTQYF
TRBV27	few	TRBJ2-1	-	TGTGCCAGCAGTTCCCTCAGGGACTCTTCGGCGGGTGAGCAGTTCTTC	CASSSLRDSSAGEQFF
TRBV7-3	many	TRBJ2-1	-	TGTGCCAGCAGCCTCACTCGGGGAAATGAGCAGTTCTTC	CASSLTRGNEQFF
TRBV29-1	many	TRBJ1-2	-	TGCAGCGTTGAAGATAGCGAGGCCAACTATGGCTACACCTTC	CSVEDSEANYGYTF
TRBV2	-	TRBJ1-1	-	TGTGCCAGCACCACGGACTCAGGGCTTCAGCACACTGAAGCTTTCTTT	CASTTDSGLQHTEAFF
TRBV12-3/TRBV12-4	-	TRBJ2-2	TRBD1	TGTGCCAGCAGTTCGGGACAGGGGATCACCGGGGAGCTGTTTTTT	CASSSGQGITGELFF
TRBV20-1	many	TRBJ2-3	TRBD2	TGCAGTGCTAGAGTCGATAGCGGGGGGCAGTATTTT	CSARVDSGGQYF
TRBV27	-	TRBJ2-1	-	TGTGCCAGCAGTTCAATTATCAACACCCACAATGAGCAGTTCTTC	CASSSIINTHNEQFF
TRBV11-2	many	TRBJ2-5	TRBD2	TGTGCCAGCAGCCTAGATGCCGGGACTAGGAGTGAGACCCAGTACTTC	CASSLDAGTRSETQYF
TRBV2	few	TRBJ1-1	-	TGTGCCAGCAGTGAAGCGCTGGGCAGACCGAACACTGAAGCTTTCTTT	CASSEALGRPNTEAFF
TRBV20-1	many	TRBJ1-1	-	TGCAGTGCTTACCTGAACACTGAAGCTTTCTTT	CSAYLNTEAFF
TRBV6-5	few	TRBJ2-1	TRBD2	TGTGCCAGCAGTACCGGGGGGAATGAGCAGTTCTTC	CASSTGGNEQFF
TRBV29-1	-	TRBJ2-1	-	TGCAGCGTTGCTTGGGGTTCCCGGGACTACAATGAGCAGTTCTTC	CSVAWGSRDYNEQFF
TRBV12-3/TRBV12-4	few	TRBJ1-2	-	TGTGCCAGCAGTTTAATAGTCCCGCCTGGCTACACCTTC	CASSLIVPPGYTF
TRBV7-6	many	TRBJ2-3	TRBD2	TGTGCCAGCAGCCCCACTAGCGGGGGGTTCGATACGCAGTATTTT	CASSPTSGGFDTQYF
TRBV5-1	few	TRBJ1-3	TRBD1	TGCGCCAGCAGCGCCCGACAGGGGAGCTCTGGAAACACCATATATTTT	CASSARQGSSGNTIYF
TRBV6-1	many	TRBJ2-2	TRBD1	TGTGCCAGCAGACTCCCGGACAGGGACACCGGGGAGCTGTTTTTT	CASRLPDRDTGELFF
TRBV20-1	-	TRBJ1-5	-	TGCAGTGCTAGAGATAACACGTTGGATTATAGCAATCAGCCCCAGCATTTT	CSARDNTLDYSNQPQHF
TRBV11-2	many	TRBJ2-1	-	TGTGCCAGCAGCTTATTGGGGGGCGATGAGCAGTTCTTC	CASSLLGGDEQFF
TRBV10-3	many	TRBJ1-5	TRBD1	TGTGCCATCAGTGATCCAACAGGGGGCCAGCACCAGCCCCAGCATTTT	CAISDPTGGQHQPQHF
TRBV7-2	-	TRBJ2-3	TRBD1	TGTGCCAGCAGCTACGGACAGGGATCTAGCACAGATACGCAGTATTTT	CASSYGQGSSTDTQYF
TRBV23-1	few	TRBJ2-1	TRBD1	TGCGCCAGCGTGTCCGGGACAGGGAGATCGGGTGAGCAGTTCTTC	CASVSGTGRSGEQFF
TRBV7-8	-	TRBJ1-6	-	TGTGCCAGCAGCTTGCAGGACTATGGTTCACCCCTCCACTTT	CASSLQDYGSPLHF
TRBV15	-	TRBJ2-3	-	TGTGCCACCAGCAGAGAGGGTCCGTGGGTAACAGATACGCAGTATTTT	CATSREGPWVTDTQYF
TRBV5-5	many	TRBJ2-5	-	TGTGCCAGCAGCTTGGAGTGGGGAGGGACCCAGTACTTC	CASSLEWGGTQYF
TRBV20-1	few	TRBJ2-5	-	TGCAGTGCTAGTATAGAGACCCAGTACTTC	CSASIETQYF
TRBV20-1	few	TRBJ1-2	-	TGCAGTGCCCCAATGCAAACCGCGGGCTACACCTTC	CSAPMQTAGYTF
TRBV5-1	many	TRBJ1-3	-	TGCGCCAGCAGCTTGGGGTACAGAGCCTCTGGAAACACCATATATTTT	CASSLGYRASGNTIYF
TRBV15	-	TRBJ2-2	-	TGTGCCACCGGCCTCGAGGCTAGTCGGGGCGCCGGGGAGCTGTTTTTT	CATGLEASRGAGELFF